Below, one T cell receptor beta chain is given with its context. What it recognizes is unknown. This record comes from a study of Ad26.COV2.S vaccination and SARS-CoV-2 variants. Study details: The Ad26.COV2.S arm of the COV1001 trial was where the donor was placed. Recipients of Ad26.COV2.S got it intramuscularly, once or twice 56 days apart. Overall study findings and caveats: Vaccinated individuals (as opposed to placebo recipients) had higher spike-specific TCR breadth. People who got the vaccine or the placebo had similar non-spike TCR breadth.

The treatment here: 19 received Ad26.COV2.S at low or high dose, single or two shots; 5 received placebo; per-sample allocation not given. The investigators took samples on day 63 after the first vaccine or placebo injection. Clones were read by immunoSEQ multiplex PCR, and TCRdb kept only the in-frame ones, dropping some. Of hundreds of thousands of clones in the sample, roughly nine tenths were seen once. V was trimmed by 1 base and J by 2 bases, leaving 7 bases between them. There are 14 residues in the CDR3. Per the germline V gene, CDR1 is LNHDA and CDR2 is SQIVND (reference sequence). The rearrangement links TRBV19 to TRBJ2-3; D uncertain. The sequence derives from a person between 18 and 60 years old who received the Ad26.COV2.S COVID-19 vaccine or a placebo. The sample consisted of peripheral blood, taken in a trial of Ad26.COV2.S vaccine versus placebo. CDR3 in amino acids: CASSIAGVTDTQYF. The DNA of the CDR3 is TGTGCCAGTAGTATAGCTGGGGTCACAGATACGCAGTATTTT. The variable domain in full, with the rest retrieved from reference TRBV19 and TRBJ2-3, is DGGITQSPKYLFRKEGQNVTLSCEQNLNHDAMYWYRQDPGQGLRLIYYSQIVNDFQKGDIAEGYSVSREKKESFPLTVTSAQKNPTAFYLCASSIAGVTDTQYFGPGTRLTVL.